This T cell receptor beta chain was documented in a study of blood T cell repertoires in COVID-19. Background on the study: The analysed material was cDNA or gDNA that came from T cells, B-cell-depleted T cells, or PBMCs.

The CDR3 consists of 18 residues. Looked up from germline, CDR1 is MNHEY and CDR2 is SMNVEV (reference sequence). Trimming removed 0 bases from V and 0 bases from J, with 14 bases in between. Original processing methods: Amplified reference gene primers provided the basis for estimating nucleated cell counts. Some clones are missing from TCRdb's copy, which holds only in-frame ones; the method was immunoSEQ multiplex PCR. V, J and clone size reflect that table, while D and trimming were determined from the DNA. The sample includes roughly 290,000 clones, roughly nine tenths of them seen just once. Everyone who took part was about 18 to 90 years old, and they came from 24 US areas. Recovered status in Cohort 3 required two negative PCRs, clearance, or symptom resolution.

The clonotype was recovered from a woman aged 40 to 50 who had recovered from COVID-19. Sequencing input: PBMCs or T cells enriched from blood (not recorded which). This rearrangement joins TRBV27 to TRBJ2-2; TRBD1 is a possible D gene (6 bases). CDR3 sequence reads: CASSLSETGRANTGELFF. The CDR3 nucleotides read TGTGCCAGCAGTTTATCGGAGACAGGACGGGCGAACACCGGGGAGCTGTTTTTT.